This TCR beta chain was profiled in a study of memory CD8 T cells in hepatitis C reinfection (TCRdb year 2017). General notes on the study: Of the five donors, three spontaneously resolved two consecutive HCV infections, and two cleared a primary infection but developed chronic infection after reinfection. A case counted as HCV reinfection when an HCV RNA test came back positive after two negative tests taken at least 60 days apart. Across an HCV reinfection episode in four or five donors, the study followed the TCR beta repertoire of virus-specific CD8 T cells over time. Samples from before reinfection were taken anywhere from 55 to 20 weeks prior to reinfection being detected. Between the late 2000s and the early 2010s, roughly five reinfection cases with stored pre-reinfection samples were identified. In the reinfection study, participants with a resolved prior HCV infection were followed up every 3 months. Study-wide findings and limitations: With only 4 to 6 donors, the study could not reach definitive conclusions about public clonotypes linked to secondary clearance.

The library was generated by the immunoSEQ multiplex PCR assay. Genomic DNA was pulled from the sorted cells, and the automated high-throughput method of Adaptive Biotechnologies was used to sequence the TCR beta V, D and J regions. CDR3 regions were amplified with a two-step, bias-controlled multiplex PCR. Amplified TCR beta libraries were sequenced on an Illumina instrument. Regarding the original processing steps: Demultiplexed reads were processed to reduce amplification and sequencing bias, and CDR3 sequences were assigned to gene families using the IMGT database. Repertoire data were analyzed with ImmunoSEQ software version 2.0. Clonotype lists were filtered to remove out-of-frame sequences and sequences containing stop codons in the CDR3. Clonotypes with a frequency below 0.01% were excluded because such clonotypes corresponded to less than one cell. Richness was computed as observed richness divided by input cell number, and evenness as Shannon entropy divided by log observed richness. Repertoire diversity and similarity between time points were quantified using Simpson diversity and Morisita-Horn overlap indices. Clonotypes were categorized as dominant (>1%), sub-dominant (0.5-0.99%), low abundance (0.1-0.49%) or lowest abundance (<0.1%). The germline index was obtained by subtracting total nucleotide additions from total CDR3 length and then dividing the result by total CDR3 length. Imported from immuneACCESS, the table was reduced by TCRdb to in-frame sequences with V and J called. These copies leave out some clones; in studies compared against another copy, an unresolved V gene accounts for under half, and the cause of the remainder is not known. V and J calls and clone size are given by that table; D and trimming were obtained from the DNA. Here the sample has more than 45,000 clones; over 85% occur a single time. The ten biggest clones cover around 1% of the sample.

This clone was seen a handful of times. No antigen is known for it. Per-base quality was not reported, and no clone a single base away is much larger than it. Taken from cysteine to phenylalanine, the CDR3 has 14 residues. Kept here is only the CDR3 DNA, which spans 42 bases and is read in frame from base 1. V is cut back by 0 bases and J by 3 bases, with 1 base in the junction unmatched. Via the germline V gene, CDR1 is MGHRA and CDR2 YSYEKL. Interpreted using the paper, the time point label stands for: pre-reinfection, 55 to 20 weeks before reinfection detection. Sorted cells were sequenced directly ex vivo, without in vitro expansion prior to TCR sequencing. The donors were people who inject drugs and were enrolled in Canada's Montreal Acute Hepatitis C Cohort Study (HEPCO). As controls, total naive CD8 T cells were sorted as viable CD3+ CD8+ CD45RO- cells from a couple of donors at all three reinfection time points. Before sorting, cryopreserved peripheral blood mononuclear cells were thawed and used as the source for purifying CD8 T cells. Negative selection with the MACS CD8+ T cell Isolation Kit was used to enrich CD8 T cells. A BD FACSAria II sorter with FACSDiva software was used for cell sorting, and FlowJo was used for data analysis.

The clonotype comes from a man aged 18 to 30 with hepatitis C virus infection. Sequenced input: naive CD8+ T cells sorted from blood. In the paper's terms, the cell subset or site label means: total naive CD8+CD45RO- T cells. The sequence joins TRBV4-1 to TRBJ1-1, with 7 junctional bases fitting TRBD1. The CDR3 protein: CASSQEQGYTEAFF. In nucleotide form, the sequence is TGCGCCAGCAGCCAAGAACAGGGGTACACTGAAGCTTTCTTT.